This T cell receptor (beta chain) was identified in a study of blood T cell repertoires in COVID-19. The ends were cut back, 4 bases at V and 1 base at J, with 18 bases in the middle. This CDR3 is 17 amino acids long. Germline-derived CDR1 and CDR2 are SGDLS and YYNGEE. Assay used: immunoSEQ multiplex PCR; TCRdb lists only in-frame clones, some missing. The table records tens of thousands of clones, around 89% of them present only once. The receptor's source is a woman aged 80 or over with active COVID-19. This chain joins TRBV9 and TRBJ2-1; D is possibly TRBD1 (6 bases). Sequencing input: peripheral blood. CDR3 coding DNA: TGTGCCAGCAGCCCACGAACCGACAGGAGGTCCTACAATGAGCAGTTCTTC. Its translation: CASSPRTDRRSYNEQFF.